The clone carrying this T cell receptor (beta chain) has a count of ten or more. Its antigen is undetermined. This entry comes from a study of regulatory T cells in long-lasting Graves disease. Findings of the study overall: Persistent disease was characterized by preferential usage of TRBV28, TRBJ1-2 and TRBJ2-5.

Library construction for TCR beta used iRepertoire HTBI primers and Arm-PCR of CDR3 regions. TCRdb itself ran the multiplex PCR reads through MiXCR, one entry per CDR3 protein. The table lists roughly 430,000 distinct CDR3 sequences, roughly a fifth of them singletons. The time point was: persistent/refractory GD, antithyroid drugs over 5 years with positive TRAb. PBMCs were the source of the RNA used for TCR sequencing. In each case, Graves' disease was diagnosed per American Thyroid Association guidelines. CDR1 is MNHNS, CDR2 SASEGT, per germline. V gave up 7 bases and J gave up 6 bases; unmatched junction bases: 6. This CDR3 has 13 residues.

This specimen consisted of peripheral blood mononuclear cells (PBMCs), obtained when the disease was refractory, from a patient treated with antithyroid drugs. The TCR comes from a female donor with Graves disease. The rearrangement uses TRBV6-1 and TRBJ1-1; the match to TRBD1 covers 9 bases. The CDR3 protein is CASKHRGRSEAFF. The CDR3 nucleotides read TGTGCCAGCAAACACAGGGGGCGATCTGAAGCTTTCTTT.